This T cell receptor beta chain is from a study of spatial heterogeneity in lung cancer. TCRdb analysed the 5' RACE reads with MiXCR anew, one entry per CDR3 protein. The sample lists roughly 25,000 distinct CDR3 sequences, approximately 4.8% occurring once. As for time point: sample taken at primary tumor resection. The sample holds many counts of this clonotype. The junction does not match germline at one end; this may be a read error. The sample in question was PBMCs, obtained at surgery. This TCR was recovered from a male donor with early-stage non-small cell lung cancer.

CDR3 in DNA: TGTGCCAGTACTATACAGGGAGCCAACGCCCGGGAGCTGTTTTTT. Translation: CASTIQGANARELFF. The V gene is TRBV19, the J gene TRBJ2-2; tentatively, D is TRBD1 (6 bases). This CDR3 is 15 amino acids long. Per germline, CDR1 LNHDA and CDR2 SQIVND (reference sequence).